This T cell receptor (beta chain) was sequenced for a study of blood T cell repertoires in COVID-19. CDR3 length equals 12 residues. Between the trimmed V and J ends, which lost 3 bases and 7 bases, there was a span of 10 bases. The germline CDR1 and CDR2 sequences are SGHNT and YYREEE (reference sequence). Clones were sequenced by immunoSEQ multiplex PCR, and TCRdb holds only the in-frame ones, with some missing. The sample yields 95,000 to 150,000 clones, about 83% seen once. The TCR sequence derives from a man aged 60-69 years with acute or convalescent COVID-19. Material: peripheral blood. The genes are TRBV5-4 and TRBJ1-2; no definite D call. CDR3 amino acids: CASSSEEFGYTF. CDR3 sequence (DNA): TGTGCCAGCAGCTCGGAGGAGTTTGGCTACACCTTC.